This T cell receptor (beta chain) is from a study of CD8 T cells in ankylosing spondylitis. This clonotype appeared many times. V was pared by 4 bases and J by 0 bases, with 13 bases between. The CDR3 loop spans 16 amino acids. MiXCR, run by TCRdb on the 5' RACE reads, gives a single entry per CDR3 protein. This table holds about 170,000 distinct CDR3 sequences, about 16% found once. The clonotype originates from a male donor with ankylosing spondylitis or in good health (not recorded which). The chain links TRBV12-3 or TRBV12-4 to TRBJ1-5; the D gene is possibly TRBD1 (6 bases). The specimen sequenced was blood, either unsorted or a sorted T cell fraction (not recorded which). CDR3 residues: CASSSDSLGSNQPQHF. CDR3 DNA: TGTGCCAGCAGTTCGGACAGTTTGGGTAGCAATCAGCCCCAGCATTTT.